This paragraph reports one T cell receptor (beta chain). As yet, its antigen is unknown. The data belong to a study of cytomegalovirus exposure and HLA in healthy donors. Study-wide results and caveats: Analysis was carried out at a later point, and it linked a missense DCLRE1C variant to TCR beta V- and J-gene trimming. Serostatus for CMV was the only available immune exposure information. Per a later analysis, HLA-associated TCR beta chains showed more clonal expansion than other, equally common TCR beta chains.

The donors, nominally healthy at sampling, likely had unrecorded immune exposures. The J segment lost 2 bases and the V segment lost 4 bases, leaving 5 bases of the junction unmatched. CDR3 length: 15 residues. Per germline, CDR1 ENHRY and CDR2 SYGVKD. 13 Jbeta primers and 60 Vbeta primers were used for the PCR. Sequencing was performed with immunoSEQ multiplex PCR; in TCRdb, only in-frame clones are kept and a portion is missing. This table holds some 70,000 clones. Source material: PBMCs. The receptor's source is a man aged 40-55 years in good health and CMV-seronegative. This chain links TRBV10-3 with TRBJ1-2; 9 nucleotides match TRBD1. The CDR3 is CAISAPGQGNYGYTF. The CDR3 DNA reads TGTGCCATCAGTGCCCCGGGACAGGGAAACTATGGCTACACCTTC.